These T cell receptor beta chains were read from a single sample in a study of regulatory T cells in long-lasting Graves disease. From the multiplex PCR reads, TCRdb called clonotypes with MiXCR, one entry per CDR3 protein. The table shows approximately 400,000 distinct CDR3 sequences, with about 20% occurring only once. Sequencing used peripheral blood mononuclear cells (PBMCs), obtained when the disease was refractory, from a patient treated with antithyroid drugs. The receptors shown here come from a female donor with Graves disease. CDR3s include the opening cysteine and the closing phenylalanine or tryptophan. The D gene is left open where the match is weak. Some rows mark clone size as missing; the rest say once, few, many or name a class of expanded clone.

d_call j_call clone_size v_call cdr3_aa cdr3_nt
TRBD2 TRBJ2-2 many TRBV2 CASSSGRASGELFF TGTGCCAGCAGCAGCGGGAGGGCCTCCGGGGAGCTGTTTTTT
. TRBJ1-2 . TRBV5-1 CASSSDGALSDGYTF TGCGCCAGCAGCTCGGACGGGGCCCTTTCGGATGGCTACACCTTC
TRBD2 TRBJ2-7 . TRBV15 CATSRGGLEQYF TGTGCCACCAGCCGGGGGGGGCTCGAGCAGTACTTC
. TRBJ2-7 few TRBV13 CASSRSGFVAEQYF TGTGCCAGCAGCAGGTCAGGGTTTGTTGCCGAGCAGTACTTC
TRBD1 TRBJ1-4 many TRBV12-3/TRBV12-4 CASSPQGAEGEKLFF TGTGCCAGCAGTCCACAGGGGGCGGAAGGCGAAAAACTGTTTTTT
. TRBJ1-2 many TRBV5-1 CASSPKGGGFGGYTF TGCGCCAGCAGCCCAAAAGGAGGAGGTTTTGGTGGCTACACCTTC
. TRBJ2-7 . TRBV3-1 CASSQVPRTEQYF TGTGCCAGCAGCCAAGTTCCACGGACTGAGCAGTACTTC
TRBD1 TRBJ2-5 many TRBV7-2 CASSFGTGGGETQYF TGTGCCAGCAGCTTCGGGACAGGGGGAGGTGAGACCCAGTACTTC
TRBD1 TRBJ1-2 . TRBV3-1 CASSQTGTGHGYTF TGTGCCAGCAGCCAGACCGGGACAGGCCATGGCTACACCTTC
TRBD1 TRBJ2-2 . TRBV5-1 CASSTNTGGVGGELFF TGCGCCAGCAGCACGAACACAGGGGGCGTCGGCGGGGAGCTGTTTTTT
. TRBJ1-3 few TRBV6-1 CASSLGTRSGNTIYF TGTGCCAGCAGCTTGGGGACCCGGTCTGGAAACACCATATATTTT
. TRBJ1-2 . TRBV7-9 CASSSSTGTHYGYTF TGTGCCAGCAGCTCATCGACAGGCACGCACTATGGCTACACCTTC
TRBD2 TRBJ2-5 many TRBV15 CATSRDGGVETQYF TGTGCCACCAGCAGAGACGGGGGGGTTGAGACCCAGTACTTC
TRBD1 TRBJ1-4 few TRBV4-3 CASSQDQGANEKLFF TGCGCCAGCAGCCAAGATCAGGGGGCGAATGAAAAACTGTTTTTT
. TRBJ2-2 many TRBV7-2 CASSFVAGELFF TGTGCCAGCAGCTTTGTCGCCGGGGAGCTGTTTTTT
TRBD2 TRBJ2-7 many TRBV2 CASSEESGSYEQYF TGTGCCAGCAGTGAAGAAAGCGGGAGCTACGAGCAGTACTTC
. TRBJ1-1 large TRBV12-3/TRBV12-4 CASSFGGLNTEAFF TGTGCCAGCAGTTTTGGGGGCCTGAACACTGAAGCTTTCTTT
. TRBJ1-1 . TRBV20-1 CSAKNRQTNTEAFF TGCAGTGCAAAGAATAGACAGACGAACACTGAAGCTTTCTTT
TRBD1 TRBJ1-6 many TRBV6-1 CASRLGQGNNSPLHF TGTGCCAGCAGATTAGGACAGGGGAACAATTCACCCCTCCACTTT
. TRBJ2-2 . TRBV5-5 CASSTRNGPELFF TGTGCCAGCAGCACTAGAAACGGGCCCGAGCTGTTTTTT
. TRBJ2-7 many TRBV30 CAWTGGPYEQYF TGTGCCTGGACGGGGGGCCCCTACGAGCAGTACTTC
. TRBJ1-2 many TRBV19 CASSITRSANYGYTF TGTGCCAGTAGCATTACGAGGAGCGCTAACTATGGCTACACCTTC
TRBD2 TRBJ2-5 once TRBV29-1 CSVAGTSGTQAETQYF TGCAGCGTTGCCGGGACTAGCGGAACCCAGGCAGAGACCCAGTACTTC
. TRBJ2-2 few TRBV7-9 CASTTTGIWANTGELFF TGTGCCAGCACCACAACAGGAATCTGGGCGAACACCGGGGAGCTGTTTTTT
. TRBJ2-5 . TRBV4-3 CASSQDFRGGFKETQYF TGCGCCAGCAGCCAAGATTTCAGAGGCGGGTTCAAAGAGACCCAGTACTTC
TRBD2 TRBJ2-7 many TRBV11-2 CASSSRREVTYEQYF TGTGCCAGCAGCTCCCGACGGGAGGTTACCTACGAGCAGTACTTC
. TRBJ1-2 . TRBV29-1 CSVEWGLGYTF TGCAGCGTTGAATGGGGTCTGGGCTACACCTTC
TRBD2 TRBJ2-4 many TRBV28 CASSPGGGIKNIQYF TGTGCCAGCAGTCCCGGGGGGGGCATCAAAAACATTCAGTACTTC
TRBD2 TRBJ2-7 . TRBV3-1 CASSLGGTSGRYEQYF TGTGCCAGCAGCCTCGGGGGGACTAGCGGGAGGTACGAGCAGTACTTC
TRBD1 TRBJ2-6 many TRBV20-1 CSASRDRVGANVLTF TGCAGTGCGAGCCGGGACAGGGTTGGGGCCAACGTCCTGACTTTC
. TRBJ1-6 . TRBV5-1 CASSFDSRNSPLHF TGCGCCAGCAGCTTCGACAGTAGAAATTCACCCCTCCACTTT
. TRBJ2-7 . TRBV7-2 CASRGDSSYEQYF TGTGCCAGCAGAGGGGACTCCTCCTACGAGCAGTACTTC
. TRBJ1-1 few TRBV7-9 CASSSQTGMNTEAFF TGTGCCAGCAGCTCCCAGACAGGAATGAACACTGAAGCTTTCTTT
. TRBJ2-7 many TRBV7-2 CASSLGQDYEQYF TGTGCCAGCAGCTTAGGACAGGACTACGAGCAGTACTTC
TRBD2 TRBJ2-7 . TRBV7-8 CASSLGTSGNFGQYF TGTGCCAGCAGCCTGGGGACTAGCGGGAATTTCGGGCAGTACTTC
TRBD1 TRBJ1-2 many TRBV5-6 CASSPATGGNGYTF TGTGCCAGCAGCCCGGCGACAGGGGGCAATGGCTACACCTTC
. TRBJ2-7 . TRBV12-3/TRBV12-4 CASSLLNRGGGEQYF TGTGCCAGCAGTTTACTGAACAGGGGAGGGGGCGAGCAGTACTTC
. TRBJ2-2 . TRBV6-1 CASKTGTWTGELFF TGTGCCAGTAAAACCGGGACTTGGACCGGGGAGCTGTTTTTT
. TRBJ1-6 few TRBV2 CASNGPLYNSPLHF TGTGCCAGCAACGGTCCGCTATATAATTCACCCCTCCACTTT
. TRBJ2-5 many TRBV11-2 CASSSPVEEETQYF TGTGCCAGCAGCTCCCCCGTTGAGGAAGAGACCCAGTACTTC
. TRBJ2-5 . TRBV9 CASSEGGELSETQYF TGTGCCAGCAGCGAGGGGGGGGAGTTATCAGAGACCCAGTACTTC
. TRBJ2-5 . TRBV12-3/TRBV12-4 CASSFSGRQETQYF TGTGCCAGCAGTTTTTCAGGACGGCAAGAGACCCAGTACTTC
. TRBJ1-5 many TRBV6-1 CASNRERDQPQHF TGTGCCAGCAATCGGGAAAGGGATCAGCCCCAGCATTTT
TRBD1 TRBJ1-4 many TRBV11-2 CASSRTGLDEKLFF TGTGCCAGCAGCCGGACAGGGTTGGATGAAAAACTGTTTTTT
TRBD2 TRBJ2-7 . TRBV6-5 CASSYTQREGQYF TGTGCCAGCAGTTACACCCAGCGGGAGGGGCAGTACTTC
TRBD2 TRBJ2-1 . TRBV28 CASSLGLAGVSYNEQFF TGTGCCAGCAGTTTGGGACTAGCGGGAGTGTCCTACAATGAGCAGTTCTTC
. TRBJ2-5 . TRBV10-2 CASRTEQETQYF TGCGCCAGCAGAACAGAACAAGAGACCCAGTACTTC
. TRBJ2-5 many TRBV6-1 CASRETGRGTQYF TGTGCCAGCAGGGAAACAGGGAGAGGGACCCAGTACTTC